These 5 T cell receptor beta chains originate from one sample sequenced in a study of blood T cells in healthy people across ages. Using a J-beta primer mix together with a sample-barcoded 5' primer, a second PCR was run for about 6 to 11 cycles. TCRdb recomputed calls from the 5' RACE reads with MiXCR, one row per CDR3 protein. The sample lists 920,000 or so distinct CDR3 sequences; under 55% were seen once. Sequenced: blood. The receptor set was obtained from a woman between 55 and 75 years old in good health.

The gene calls are TRBV5-4 and TRBJ1-4; a possible D gene is TRBD1 (6 bases). Germline CDR1 and CDR2: SGHNT and YYREEE (reference sequence). There are 16 residues in the CDR3. V lost 0 bases, J lost 5 bases, and 14 bases lay in between. The chain's CDR3 is CASSLVQGRGNEKLFF. In DNA, the CDR3 is TGTGCCAGCAGCTTGGTACAGGGACGGGGGAATGAAAAACTGTTTTTT.

J is TRBJ2-7 and V is TRBV20-1; D is perhaps TRBD1 (7 bases). From germline, CDR1 is DFQATT and CDR2 SNEGSKA (reference sequence). This CDR3 spans 14 amino acids. V shed 1 base and J shed 2 bases, with 12 bases lying between them. The CDR3 nucleotides are TGCAGTGCTAGAGTTTCAGGGGGGACCTACGAGCAGTACTTC. Residues: CSARVSGGTYEQYF.

The chain joins TRBV9 to TRBJ2-3; TRBD2 aligns across 14 bases. The V gene end was trimmed by 3 bases and the J gene end by 1 base; junction bases not matched to a gene: 10. Germline CDR1 and CDR2: SGDLS and YYNGEE. The CDR3 length is 19 residues. CDR3: CASSGVTPGLAGGTDTQYF. The CDR3 nucleotides read TGTGCCAGCAGCGGAGTGACCCCGGGACTAGCGGGAGGCACAGATACGCAGTATTTT.

The gene calls are TRBV7-2 and TRBJ1-2, with D possibly being TRBD1 (6 bases). The germline gives CDR1 SGHTA, CDR2 FQGNSA. The CDR3 length is 16 residues. Trimming removed 4 bases at V and 7 bases at J, with 22 bases between. CDR3 protein: CASSWGPELRGAGYTF. Written as DNA, the CDR3 is TGTGCCAGCAGCTGGGGGCCGGAACTTAGGGGTGCTGGCTACACCTTC.

This clonotype was counted a few times. This chain links TRBV4-2 with TRBJ2-7; 9 nucleotides agree with TRBD2. Judging by the DNA end, TRBJ2-5 fits better; the J call may be wrong. The germline V gene encodes CDR1 LGHNA and CDR2 YNFKEQ. There are 16 residues in the CDR3. The CDR3 protein is CASSQGTREGQETQYF. The CDR3 bases are TGTGCCAGCAGCCAAGGAACGCGGGAGGGCCAAGAGACCCAGTACTTC.